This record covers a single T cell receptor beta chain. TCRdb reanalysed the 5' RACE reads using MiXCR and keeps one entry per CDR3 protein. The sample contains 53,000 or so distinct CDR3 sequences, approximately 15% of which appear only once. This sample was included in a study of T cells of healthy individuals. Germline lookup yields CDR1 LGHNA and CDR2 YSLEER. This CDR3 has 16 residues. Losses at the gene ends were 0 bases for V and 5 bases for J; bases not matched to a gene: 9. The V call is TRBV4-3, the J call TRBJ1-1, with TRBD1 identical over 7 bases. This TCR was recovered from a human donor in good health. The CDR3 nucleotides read TGCGCCAGCAGCCAAGATAGAGGACAGGTAGGAACTGAAGCTTTCTTT. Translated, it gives CASSQDRGQVGTEAFF.